The clone carrying this T cell receptor (beta chain) was seen only a few times. Its target is unknown. The sample belongs to a study of T cells in Graves' hyperthyroidism and ophthalmopathy. Study-wide points: Ophthalmopathy could be told apart from stable hyperthyroidism with a 13 V-J model.

CDR1 is LGHNT, CDR2 FRNRAP, per germline. This CDR3 has 14 amino acids. Trimming removed 5 bases at V and 3 bases at J, with 10 bases between. Regions amplified from RNA transcripts were the TCR beta CDR3 regions. TCR CDR3 regions were first amplified by RT-PCR with HTBI primers. TCRdb analysed the multiplex PCR reads with MiXCR anew, one entry per CDR3 protein. The table records around 340,000 distinct CDR3 sequences, about 20% of them present only once. Sequencing was done on a sample of blood. This sequence was found in a woman in her forties or fifties with Graves' hyperthyroidism. The rearrangement joins TRBV12-5 to TRBJ2-2; a possible D gene is TRBD1 (5 bases). The CDR3 DNA reads TGTGCTAGTGGTAAGGGGCAGTACACCGGGGAGCTGTTTTTT. It is translated as CASGKGQYTGELFF.